A single sample gave rise to the 25 T cell receptor beta chains below, sequenced in a study of post-analysis software for immune sequencing data. Findings and caveats of the study: Among about 5 TRBV segments more frequent in patients than controls were TRBV5-6, TRBV5-1 and TRBV20-1.

These receptors are not linked to any known antigen. Libraries were made from TCR beta cDNA, and they carried unique molecular identifiers. TCRdb reprocessed the PCR reads via MiXCR and lists one record per CDR3 protein. The sample includes around 710,000 distinct CDR3 sequences, 40% to 55% of them seen just once. The material sequenced was blood. All receptors derive from a girl under 18 with multiple sclerosis.

The rearrangement uses TRBV11-2 and TRBJ2-3; D remains unclear. The length of the CDR3 is 16 residues. V lost 0 bases to trimming and J lost 5 bases, with 15 bases between them. Germline CDR1 and CDR2: SGHAT and FQNNGV. The CDR3 region is CASSLESVVVRDTQYF. The CDR3 DNA sequence: TGTGCCAGCAGCTTAGAATCGGTAGTAGTCAGAGATACGCAGTATTTT.

Of note for this clonotype: Given a much more abundant clone one base away, this may be a read error. V usage is TRBV5-1 and J usage is TRBJ2-3, with D unresolved. From germline, CDR1 is SGHRS and CDR2 YFSETQ. CDR3 length equals 13 residues. V was clipped by 3 bases and J by 5 bases, with 10 bases between them. The CDR3 bases are TGCGCCAGCAGCTCGGAAGTGGGAGATACGCAGTATTTT. Translated, it gives CASSSEVGDTQYF.

This clonotype occurred a few times. The chain uses TRBV4-2 and TRBJ2-1; no clear D gene. The germline gives CDR1 LGHNA, CDR2 YNFKEQ. The CDR3 loop spans 12 amino acids. Trimming took off 1 base at V and 6 bases at J, with 4 bases between the two ends. Here the CDR3 DNA reads TGTGCCAGCAGCCAAGTTCGCAATGAGCAGTTCTTC. Protein: CASSQVRNEQFF.

CDR3 sequence reads: CATSDPGQGRDEQFF. Written as DNA, the CDR3 is TGTGCCACCAGTGATCCGGGACAGGGTCGTGATGAGCAGTTCTTC. The chain combines TRBV24-1 with TRBJ2-1; 9 nucleotides agree with TRBD1. Germline CDR1 and CDR2: KGHDR and SFDVKD. This CDR3 has 15 amino acids. Unmatched junction bases numbered 7, after V lost 3 bases and J lost 8 bases.

In this sample, this clonotype turned up a few times. V and J are TRBV7-8 and TRBJ1-1; D might be TRBD1 (6 bases). V lost 8 bases to trimming and J lost 2 bases, with 18 bases between them. The CDR3 has 15 amino acids. Per the germline V gene, CDR1 is SGHVS and CDR2 is FQNEAQ. This chain's CDR3 is CASAKGGAVNTEAFF. The CDR3 DNA reads TGTGCCAGCGCTAAGGGGGGGGCGGTTAACACTGAAGCTTTCTTT.

J is TRBJ2-1 and V is TRBV11-2, with TRBD2 as a possible D gene (6 bases). Germline CDR1 SGHAT, CDR2 FQNNGV. V lost 6 bases and J 0 bases, leaving 18 bases between the germline ends. This CDR3 spans 17 amino acids. CDR3 sequence reads: CASSLIASGVSYNEQFF. DNA of the CDR3: TGTGCCAGCAGTCTCATAGCTTCGGGGGTCTCCTACAATGAGCAGTTCTTC. Using reference TRBV11-2 and TRBJ2-1 for the parts outside the CDR3, the full variable domain is EAGVAQSPRYKIIEKRQSVAFWCNPISGHATLYWYQQILGQGPKLLIQFQNNGVVDDSQLPKDRFSAERLKGVDSTLKIQPAKLEDSAVYLCASSLIASGVSYNEQFFGPGTRLTVL.

The rearrangement links TRBV28 to TRBJ2-1; 11 nucleotides line up with TRBD2. The length of the CDR3 is 16 residues. Germline V gene lookup returns CDR1 MDHEN and CDR2 SYDVKM. The V and J ends lost 5 bases and 7 bases, in that order; junction bases with no gene match: 10. Here the CDR3 DNA reads TGTGCCAGCAGTCCACCTGGACTAGCGGGCCCTAATGAGCAGTTCTTC. Translation: CASSPPGLAGPNEQFF.

This clonotype was seen a few times. The chain has TRBV18 and TRBJ2-3; 8 bases match TRBD1. This CDR3 has 15 amino acids. Unmatched junction bases numbered 6, after V lost 5 bases and J lost 2 bases. Germline CDR1 KGHSH, CDR2 LQKENI. As DNA, the CDR3 is TGTGCCAGCTCAATGACAGGGGCCCTCACAGATACGCAGTATTTT. It translates to CASSMTGALTDTQYF. Supplemented by reference TRBV18 and TRBJ2-3, the full variable domain reads NAGVMQNPRHLVRRRGQEARLRCSPMKGHSHVYWYRQLPEEGLKFMVYLQKENIIDESGMPKERFSAEFPKEGPSILRIQQVVRGDSAAYFCASSMTGALTDTQYFGPGTRLTVL.

This chain uses TRBV12-3 or TRBV12-4 with TRBJ1-1; a weak D match, TRBD1 (6 bases). The CDR3 runs 13 residues. Deletions cut 5 bases from V and 5 bases from J, with 12 bases between. As DNA, the CDR3 is TGTGCCAGCAGTCCATCACAGGGAACTGAAGCTTTCTTT. This codes for CASSPSQGTEAFF.

This clonotype was detected a few times. The CDR3 spells CATSDSGGINQPQHF. In DNA form, the CDR3 reads TGTGCCACCAGTGATTCAGGAGGAATCAATCAGCCCCAGCATTTT. The rearrangement uses TRBV24-1 and TRBJ1-5; D ambiguous. Trimming removed 2 bases at V and 3 bases at J, with 10 bases between. Germline values: CDR1 KGHDR, CDR2 SFDVKD. The length of the CDR3 is 15 residues.

V is TRBV5-6 and J is TRBJ2-7; possible D gene TRBD1, 6 bases. Germline loops: CDR1 SGHDT, CDR2 YYEEEE. The CDR3 contains 13 residues. The V and J ends lost 0 bases and 7 bases respectively, with 11 bases between them. The CDR3 DNA is TGTGCCAGCAGCTTGGAGTGGGACAAAGAGCAGTACTTC. It yields the protein CASSLEWDKEQYF. The complete variable domain, with remaining parts taken from reference TRBV5-6 and TRBJ2-7, reads DAGVTQSPTHLIKTRGQQVTLRCSPKSGHDTVSWYQQALGQGPQFIFQYYEEEERQRGNFPDRFSGHQFPNYSSELNVNALLLGDSALYLCASSLEWDKEQYFGPGTRLTVT.

Concerning this clonotype itself: This may be a read error, as it is one base from a much larger clone. No conserved phenylalanine or tryptophan is present at the end of the CDR3, so a read error is the likely explanation. This chain links TRBV29-1 with TRBJ2-1; 15 nucleotides match TRBD2. The CDR3 covers 16 residues. V shed 6 bases and J 9 bases; nucleotides not matched to a gene: 12. Germline V gene lookup returns CDR1 SQVTM and CDR2 ANQGSEA. The CDR3 sequence is CSVGMPWTSGRVEQFL. In nucleotides, the CDR3 is TGCAGCGTGGGGATGCCTTGGACTAGCGGGAGGGTTGAGCAGTTCTTG.

This clonotype came up a few times. The chain uses TRBV29-1 and TRBJ2-1; 8 nucleotides line up with TRBD1. The trim removed 3 bases at V and 3 bases at J, leaving 4 bases unmatched. Germline CDR1 and CDR2: SQVTM and ANQGSEA. The CDR3 sequence is 14 residues long. CDR3 DNA: TGCAGCGTTGAGTCCGGACAGGGCTACAATGAGCAGTTCTTC. Translated, it gives CSVESGQGYNEQFF.

This chain links TRBV4-1 with TRBJ2-1; TRBD2 matches at 9 bases. The V gene end was trimmed by 0 bases and the J gene end by 5 bases; junction bases not matched to a gene: 2. CDR1 and CDR2 from the germline V gene are MGHRA and YSYEKL. This CDR3 is 15 amino acids long. The CDR3 coding sequence is TGCGCCAGCAGCCAAGAGGGGACTAGCCACAATGAGCAGTTCTTC. This translates into CASSQEGTSHNEQFF.

The chain has TRBV6-1 and TRBJ2-7; TRBD1 might be the D (5 bases). Germline CDR1 and CDR2: MNHNS and SASEGT. The germline V and J ends were trimmed by 1 base and 4 bases, with 14 bases remaining between them. This CDR3 contains 15 residues. In DNA, the CDR3 is TGTGCCAGCAGTGAAGGGGCAGGGTCTTGGTACGAGCAGTACTTC. Protein product: CASSEGAGSWYEQYF.

This clonotype came up many times. The chain recombines TRBV12-3 or TRBV12-4 with TRBJ2-7; D perhaps matches TRBD1 (5 bases). Trimming pared 6 bases from V and 6 bases from J, leaving 9 bases between. This CDR3 has 11 residues. The CDR3 spells CASSPGSEQYF. For the CDR3, the DNA is TGTGCCAGCAGCCCAGGGTCCGAGCAGTACTTC.

This clonotype was observed a few times. The chain has TRBV10-3 and TRBJ2-7; tentative D call: TRBD2 (5 bases). CDR1 is ENHRY and CDR2 is SYGVKD in the germline V gene. V lost 4 bases, J lost 0 bases, and 16 bases lay in between. This CDR3 region has 16 residues. CDR3 DNA sequence: TGTGCCATCAGTGTCCGTGGCGGGCCACCCTCCTACGAGCAGTACTTC. It translates to CAISVRGGPPSYEQYF.

This chain connects TRBV6-2 or TRBV6-3 to TRBJ1-2, with D hard to call. V lost 4 bases and J 4 bases, leaving 16 bases between the germline ends. CDR1 and CDR2 (germline): MNHEY, SVGEGT. The CDR3 loop spans 15 amino acids. The CDR3 here is CASSSRTQRVYGYTF. CDR3 bases: TGTGCCAGCAGTTCGAGGACTCAAAGGGTCTATGGCTACACCTTC.

The chain joins TRBV20-1 to TRBJ2-5; 9 bases line up with TRBD2. There are 16 residues in the CDR3. Trimming at V came to 4 bases and at J to 2 bases, leaving 11 bases not matched to a gene. Germline CDR1 is DFQATT and CDR2 is SNEGSKA (reference sequence). CDR3 amino acids: CSATLGLAGRQETQYF. The CDR3 DNA is TGCAGTGCTACATTGGGGCTAGCGGGACGACAAGAGACCCAGTACTTC.

The CDR3 protein is CSVAGFGSPGETQYF. CDR3 nucleotides: TGCAGCGTCGCCGGGTTCGGCAGCCCGGGGGAGACCCAGTACTTC. The genes are TRBV29-1 and TRBJ2-5, with a possible D match to TRBD2 (5 bases). Per the germline V gene, CDR1 is SQVTM and CDR2 is ANQGSEA. Trimming cost V 6 bases and J 5 bases, with 22 bases left between them. This CDR3 is 15 amino acids long.

This clonotype was counted a few times. The CDR3 region is CASEEVGSGSYEQYF. CDR3 DNA sequence: TGTGCCAGCGAGGAGGTCGGTAGCGGTTCCTACGAGCAGTACTTC. The chain links TRBV6-6 to TRBJ2-7, with D perhaps matching TRBD2 (6 bases). The CDR3 extends over 15 amino acids. CDR1 is MNHNY, CDR2 SVGAGI, per germline (reference sequence). V dropped 8 bases and J dropped 1 base, with 18 bases sitting between them.

This sequence joins TRBV2 and TRBJ2-3, with D possibly being TRBD2 (7 bases). The germline gives CDR1 SNHLY, CDR2 FYNNEI. V gave up 5 bases and J gave up 2 bases, with 17 bases separating them. The length of the CDR3 is 16 residues. Here the CDR3 reads CASSRGSSGTTDTQYF. For the CDR3, the DNA is TGTGCCAGCAGTAGGGGGTCTAGCGGAACCACAGATACGCAGTATTTT.

This clonotype has a handful of counts. The J gene is TRBJ1-1, the V gene TRBV30; TRBD1 is a possible D gene (5 bases). The CDR3 has 13 residues. The V gene lost 4 bases and the J gene lost 1 base, with 10 bases spanning the gap. From germline, CDR1 is GTSNPN and CDR2 SVGIG (reference sequence). This CDR3 reads CAWNWGTNTEAFF. CDR3 bases: TGTGCCTGGAATTGGGGGACGAACACTGAAGCTTTCTTT.

The V gene is TRBV20-1, the J gene TRBJ2-7, with TRBD2 matching over 7 bases. CDR3 length equals 13 residues. The V segment lost 6 bases and the J segment 3 bases; nucleotides outside the gene matches: 8. CDR1 is DFQATT and CDR2 is SNEGSKA in the germline V gene (reference sequence). The CDR3 bases are TGCAGTGCAGGCTTCGGGGAGGGCTACGAGCAGTACTTC. It encodes CSAGFGEGYEQYF.

The chain joins TRBV29-1 to TRBJ2-1; 9 bases align to TRBD2. V lost 0 bases to trimming and J lost 5 bases; unmatched junction nucleotides: 20. The germline V gene has CDR1 SQVTM and CDR2 ANQGSEA. This CDR3 has 20 residues. The CDR3 here is CSVEEKTGVVAGAWDNEQFF. The DNA for the CDR3 is TGCAGCGTTGAAGAGAAAACAGGGGTGGTAGCGGGAGCCTGGGACAATGAGCAGTTCTTC.